This T cell receptor beta chain was sequenced for a study of T cells in Graves' hyperthyroidism and ophthalmopathy. About the research overall: Upon initial diagnosis and before any treatment, peripheral blood was collected.

TCR beta CDR3 regions were amplified from RNA. The TCR CDR3 first-round RT-PCR relied on the HTBI primer set. Using its own MiXCR run on the multiplex PCR reads, TCRdb lists one record per CDR3 protein. The sample lists hundreds of thousands of distinct CDR3 sequences; roughly 20% were seen once. There are 14 residues in the CDR3. Trimming stripped 1 base from V and 4 bases from J, with 10 bases between. Germline V gives CDR1 SNHLY, CDR2 FYNNEI. In its sample, this clonotype was seen many times. A patient was excluded if there was uncontrolled infection, other autoimmune disease, pregnancy or lactation.

The sequencing input was blood. The receptor comes from a woman between 50 and 59 years old with Graves' hyperthyroidism that later progressed to Graves' ophthalmopathy. This chain connects TRBV2 to TRBJ1-2, with D perhaps matching TRBD1 (6 bases). The CDR3 is CASSEGRGIYGYTF. The CDR3 region has the DNA TGTGCCAGCAGTGAAGGGAGGGGGATCTATGGCTACACCTTC.